Listed below are T cell receptor beta chains from one sample, sequenced in a study of response to subunit inactivated influenza vaccine. TCRdb processed the RT-PCR reads anew with MiXCR; each CDR3 protein has one entry. The table includes 450,000 to 500,000 distinct CDR3 sequences, approximately 11% detected once. The source was PBMCs from blood, collected roughly 48 days after vaccination. The receptors derive from a middle-aged man who received an inactivated influenza vaccine. Each CDR3 is given with its conserved first and last residue. The order of the fields is clone size, V gene, D gene, J gene, CDR3 DNA, CDR3 protein. The D gene is left open where the match is weak. Clone size, where shown, is once, few, many, or a class for clones that have expanded.

NA,TRBV20-1,NA,TRBJ2-1,TGCAGTGCTAGAGAGCGGGAAGATTCCTACAATGAGCAGTTCTTC,CSAREREDSYNEQFF
few,TRBV11-1,TRBD1,TRBJ2-6,TGTGCCAGCAGCTTAGGATTGGACAGGGTGTCCGGGGCCAACGTCCTGACTTTC,CASSLGLDRVSGANVLTF
few,TRBV25-1,TRBD1,TRBJ1-6,TGTGCCAGCAGTGATGCAGGGGGAGCTTCACCCCTCCACTTT,CASSDAGGASPLHF
many,TRBV5-5,NA,TRBJ1-1,TGTGCCAGCAGCTTCTTTCAGGGTCGGACTGAAGCTTTCTTT,CASSFFQGRTEAFF
many,TRBV12-3/TRBV12-4,NA,TRBJ2-2,TGTGCCAGCAGTTTCGGTCAGCTTAACACCGGGGAGCTGTTTTTT,CASSFGQLNTGELFF
NA,TRBV5-1,NA,TRBJ2-1,TGCGCCAGCAGCTTGGCCGGTTTCGTGGCAGGTGGGGACAATGAGCAGTTCTTC,CASSLAGFVAGGDNEQFF
NA,TRBV20-1,TRBD1,TRBJ1-4,TGCAGTGCCCGGGACAGGGGAAAAGAAAAACTGTTTTTT,CSARDRGKEKLFF
many,TRBV29-1,NA,TRBJ2-1,TGCAGCGTTGGGCTTCCTAGGCGGGGATTTAATGAGCAGTTCTTC,CSVGLPRRGFNEQFF
few,TRBV15,NA,TRBJ2-5,TGTGCCACCAGCAGCGGACCCAGGGGAGAGACCCAGTACTTC,CATSSGPRGETQYF
NA,TRBV7-8,NA,TRBJ2-7,TGTGCCAGCAGCGGGGGGCTGGGCTACGAGCAGTACTTC,CASSGGLGYEQYF
NA,TRBV10-2,NA,TRBJ2-1,TGCGCCAGCAGTGAAGAATTAATGGAGCAGTTCTTC,CASSEELMEQFF
few,TRBV5-1,TRBD1,TRBJ1-2,TGCGCCAGCAGCGTGGGACAGGGGTATTTCTATGGCTACACCTTC,CASSVGQGYFYGYTF
NA,TRBV9,NA,TRBJ2-3,TGTGCCAGCAGCGCTTGGGGGAGGAGGGATACGCAGTATTTT,CASSAWGRRDTQYF
NA,TRBV2,TRBD1,TRBJ1-1,TGTGCCAGCAGTAATTTGGGACAGCCAGCTTGGGACACTGAAGCTTTCTTT,CASSNLGQPAWDTEAFF
NA,TRBV3-1,TRBD2,TRBJ2-1,TGTGCCAGCAGCCAAACGGGACTAGCGGGAGGAAATGAGCAGTTCTTC,CASSQTGLAGGNEQFF
few,TRBV7-8,TRBD2,TRBJ2-7,TGTGCCAGCAGCCGTCCCGGGACTAGCGGGGGCTCCTACGAGCAGTACTTC,CASSRPGTSGGSYEQYF
NA,TRBV5-1,NA,TRBJ1-4,TGCGCCAGCAGCTTGGGCCTGCAAAGGGCGGAAAAACTGTTTTTT,CASSLGLQRAEKLFF
many,TRBV29-1,NA,TRBJ2-6,TGCAGCGCTGACTCTGGGGCCAACGTCCTGACTTTC,CSADSGANVLTF
many,TRBV15,NA,TRBJ2-1,TGTGCCACCAGCAGAGTCCGGGGCTCCTACAATGAGCAGTTCTTC,CATSRVRGSYNEQFF
few,TRBV21-1,NA,TRBJ2-3,TGTGCCAGCAGCAACCCACAGACAGGGCCTAGCACAGATACGCAGTATTTT,CASSNPQTGPSTDTQYF
NA,TRBV12-3/TRBV12-4,TRBD1,TRBJ1-2,TGTGCCAACAGGAAAACAGGGGACCCCCTGGATGGCTACACCTTC,CANRKTGDPLDGYTF
few,TRBV20-1,NA,TRBJ2-7,TGCAGTGCTAGAGATTTCCTTGCGGGCAACGCCGCCTACGAGCAGTACTTC,CSARDFLAGNAAYEQYF
few,TRBV9,NA,TRBJ2-2,TGTGCCAGCAGGATGGGGGGAGGGGGCACCGGGGAGCTGTTTTTT,CASRMGGGGTGELFF
few,TRBV30,NA,TRBJ2-1,TGTGCCTGGAGACTAGGCAGCGTTCGGTTCTTC,CAWRLGSVRFF
many,TRBV9,NA,TRBJ2-3,TGTGCCAGCAGCGTTCAGCCGTCCCGCACAGATACGCAGTATTTT,CASSVQPSRTDTQYF
many,TRBV20-1,TRBD1,TRBJ2-5,TGCAGTGCTAGGACAGGGGCTAAAGAGACCCAGTACTTC,CSARTGAKETQYF
few,TRBV9,NA,TRBJ1-1,TGTGCCAGCAGCGTAGCACTACAGGGCGGTGACACTGAAGCTTTCTTT,CASSVALQGGDTEAFF
few,TRBV28,NA,TRBJ2-7,NA,CASSFSLDRGTYEQYF
few,TRBV29-1,TRBD1,TRBJ1-4,TGCAGCGTTGCAGGGGGTAATGAAAAACTGTTTTTT,CSVAGGNEKLFF